This T cell receptor beta chain was observed in a study of cytomegalovirus exposure and HLA in healthy donors. V shed 0 bases and J shed 3 bases, with 21 bases lying between them. The CDR3 loop spans 18 amino acids. Germline CDR1 reads MDHEN; CDR2 reads SYDVKM. The study ran its PCR with 60 Vbeta and 13 Jbeta primers. Some clones are missing from TCRdb's copy, which holds only in-frame ones; the method was immunoSEQ multiplex PCR. The sample data list 150,000 or so clones. This receptor was taken from a man aged 30 to 39 in good health and CMV-seronegative. The chain is built from TRBV28 and TRBJ2-7; D may be TRBD2 (6 bases). The sample was PBMCs. The CDR3 DNA reads as TGTGCCAGCAGTTTATGGGCTAGCGTCCTCTCATTAGTCTACGAGCAGTACTTC. Residues: CASSLWASVLSLVYEQYF.